What follows are 23 T cell receptor beta chains derived from one specimen sequenced in a study of cytomegalovirus exposure and HLA in healthy donors. The PCR had 60 Vbeta and 13 Jbeta primers. Profiled with immunoSEQ multiplex PCR; TCRdb holds only in-frame clones, not every one. The data show 150,000 to 200,000 clones, about four fifths seen once. Sequencing was done on a sample of PBMCs. These receptors all come from a young woman in good health and CMV-seropositive.

The chain couples TRBV27 to TRBJ2-3, with D perhaps TRBD1 (6 bases). The CDR3 is 14 residues long. Germline V gene lookup returns CDR1 MNHEY and CDR2 SMNVEV (reference sequence). Between the trimmed V and J ends, which lost 5 bases and 6 bases, there was a span of 15 bases. Here the CDR3 DNA reads TGTGCCAGCAGTCTAGGGGACACCGGTGATACGCAGTATTTT. Protein product: CASSLGDTGDTQYF.

The chain recombines TRBV28 with TRBJ2-5, with 10 positions matching TRBD2. Gene TRBJ2-7 matches the end of the DNA better, so the J call may be wrong. Germline V lookup: CDR1 MDHEN, CDR2 SYDVKM. The CDR3 is 13 residues long. The CDR3 DNA sequence: TGTGCCTCACGTATAGCGGGAGGATACGAGCAGTACTTC. Its protein is CASRIAGGYEQYF.

This CDR3 is CASSQDVQGETGELFF. The CDR3 DNA follows: TGCGCCAGCAGCCAAGATGTCCAGGGTGAAACCGGGGAGCTGTTTTTT. The V call is TRBV4-1, the J call TRBJ2-2; D may be TRBD1 (5 bases). The CDR3 has 16 amino acids. Germline CDR1 reads MGHRA; CDR2 reads YSYEKL. The germline V and J ends were trimmed by 0 bases and 5 bases, with 13 bases remaining between them.

The J gene is TRBJ1-4, the V gene TRBV28; 7 bases align to TRBD1. Looked up from germline, CDR1 is MDHEN and CDR2 is SYDVKM. The CDR3 extends over 14 amino acids. V trimming: 5 bases; J trimming: 6 bases; junction bases outside the gene matches: 6. CDR3 coding DNA: TGTGCCAGCAGTACGCGGGACAGCGATGAAAAACTGTTTTTT. Translation gives CASSTRDSDEKLFF.

This clone was counted only a few times. V gene TRBV27 combines with J gene TRBJ2-6; weak D call: TRBD2 (6 bases). Trimming left V 4 bases short and J 0 bases short, with 7 bases between. Germline V gene lookup returns CDR1 MNHEY and CDR2 SMNVEV (reference sequence). The CDR3 covers 15 residues. CDR3 coding DNA: TGTGCCAGCAGTTCCGGGAGCTCTGGGGCCAACGTCCTGACTTTC. Its translation is CASSSGSSGANVLTF.

The chain links TRBV2 to TRBJ1-3, with 7 nucleotides matching TRBD1. Germline V lookup: CDR1 SNHLY, CDR2 FYNNEI. Trimming removed 6 bases from V and 0 bases from J; junction bases left unmatched: 8. The CDR3 contains 16 residues. CDR3 in amino acids: CASRPAGTDSGNTIYF. Written as DNA, the CDR3 is TGTGCCAGCAGGCCCGCCGGGACAGACTCTGGAAACACCATATATTTT.

This clone was counted between two and nine times. The genes are TRBV7-6 and TRBJ2-1; the match to TRBD2 covers 9 bases. With V trimmed by 3 bases and J by 7 bases, 16 bases remained unmatched. CDR1 and CDR2 from the germline V gene are SGHVS and FNYEAQ. The CDR3 has 18 amino acids. The CDR3 region has the DNA TGTGCCAGCAGCTTGGCCCAGGGTTTGCGGGGGGGCGGGAATGAGCAGTTCTTC. It yields the protein CASSLAQGLRGGGNEQFF.

The rearrangement joins TRBV30 to TRBJ1-6; TRBD1 aligns across 7 bases. The CDR3 sequence is 16 residues long. Looked up from germline, CDR1 is GTSNPN and CDR2 is SVGIG (reference sequence). With 1 base clipped from V and 5 bases from J, the junction kept 8 bases outside the gene matches. Here the CDR3 reads CAWSESGGPHNSPLHF. As DNA, the CDR3 is TGTGCCTGGAGTGAGTCAGGGGGTCCTCATAATTCACCCCTCCACTTT.

The chain joins TRBV11-2 to TRBJ1-4; 7 bases fit TRBD1. Germline V lookup: CDR1 SGHAT, CDR2 FQNNGV. CDR3 length: 14 amino acids. V dropped 3 bases and J dropped 8; count of bases not matched to a gene: 6. CDR3 nucleotide sequence: TGTGCCAGCAGCTTTGACAGGGTTGAGGAAAAACTGTTTTTT. This sequence encodes CASSFDRVEEKLFF.

The chain has TRBV28 and TRBJ1-2, with 9 bases aligning to TRBD1. There are 12 residues in the CDR3. The ends lost 10 bases at V and 3 bases at J; junction bases unmatched: 3. The germline CDR1 and CDR2 sequences are MDHEN and SYDVKM. CDR3 region: CATGTGYYGYTF. CDR3 bases: TGTGCCACCGGGACAGGGTACTATGGCTACACCTTC.

The chain employs TRBV5-4 and TRBJ2-1; 7 bases agree with TRBD1. The CDR3 length is 14 residues. CDR1 SGHNT and CDR2 YYREEE come from the germline V gene (reference sequence). After removal of 4 bases from V and 5 bases from J, the junction contained 6 bases not matched to a gene. CDR3 sequence: CASSQDRVNNEQFF. The DNA of the CDR3 is TGTGCCAGCAGCCAAGACAGGGTCAACAATGAGCAGTTCTTC.

The genes are TRBV11-3 and TRBJ2-1, with 7 nucleotides matching TRBD2. Germline CDR1 and CDR2: SGHNT and YENEEA. J was trimmed by 7 bases and V by 1 base; bases with no gene match: 10. The CDR3 sequence is 16 residues long. The CDR3 protein is CASSLGGGSSGNEQFF. The CDR3 region has the DNA TGTGCCAGCAGCTTAGGGGGAGGGTCAAGCGGGAATGAGCAGTTCTTC.

The chain employs TRBV5-4 and TRBJ2-7, with 8 bases aligning to TRBD2. The germline V gene encodes CDR1 SGHNT and CDR2 YYREEE (reference sequence). The V gene end was trimmed by 4 bases and the J gene end by 6 bases; junction bases not matched to a gene: 18. This CDR3 contains 17 residues. The CDR3 spells CASSPGAVSGSFSEQYF. The CDR3 DNA follows: TGTGCCAGCAGCCCCGGTGCCGTAAGCGGGAGTTTTTCCGAGCAGTACTTC.

This clone was seen only a few times. The chain links TRBV4-1 to TRBJ2-7, with 7 bases matching TRBD1. The CDR3 spans 16 residues. Unmatched junction bases numbered 9, after V lost 4 bases and J lost 0 bases. Germline CDR1 MGHRA, CDR2 YSYEKL. The CDR3 region is CASSREPGTASYEQYF. The CDR3 nucleotides are TGCGCCAGCAGCCGCGAACCTGGGACAGCCTCCTACGAGCAGTACTTC.

The chain combines TRBV28 with TRBJ1-4; 8 positions match TRBD1. The V gene end was trimmed by 2 bases and the J gene end by 7 bases; junction bases not matched to a gene: 6. CDR1 MDHEN and CDR2 SYDVKM come from the germline V gene. CDR3 length equals 15 residues. CDR3 region: CASSLPQGAFEKLFF. For the CDR3, the DNA is TGTGCCAGCAGTTTACCGCAGGGGGCGTTTGAAAAACTGTTTTTT.

This CDR3 is CASSEDRGRAEQYF. CDR3 in DNA: TGTGCCAGCAGCGAGGACAGGGGGAGGGCCGAGCAGTACTTC. The chain combines TRBV9 with TRBJ2-7, with 10 bases that match TRBD1. The CDR3 has 14 amino acids. Germline V gene lookup returns CDR1 SGDLS and CDR2 YYNGEE. Trimming cost V 3 bases and J 6 bases; bases outside gene matches: 6.

The V call is TRBV2, the J call TRBJ2-1, with 7 bases that match TRBD2. Trimming took 7 bases from V and 5 from J; bases not matched to a gene: 8. CDR1 SNHLY and CDR2 FYNNEI come from the germline V gene. This CDR3 is 14 amino acids long. The CDR3 is CASIVTSSDNEQFF. The CDR3 DNA reads as TGTGCCAGCATAGTGACTAGCTCAGACAATGAGCAGTTCTTC.

The J gene is TRBJ1-1, the V gene TRBV27, with 10 positions matching TRBD1. The CDR3 totals 16 residues. Germline assignment: CDR1 MNHEY and CDR2 SMNVEV (reference sequence). Trimming took 5 bases from V and 0 from J; bases not matched to a gene: 6. The CDR3 sequence: CASSRDRGLMNTEAFF. Here the CDR3 DNA reads TGTGCCAGCAGTAGAGACAGGGGGCTTATGAACACTGAAGCTTTCTTT.

This rearrangement joins TRBV6-1 to TRBJ1-1; 9 positions agree with TRBD1. The junction had 8 bases not matched to a gene; V was cut back by 7 bases and J by 5 bases. Looked up from germline, CDR1 is MNHNS and CDR2 is SASEGT. This CDR3 has 14 amino acids. Here the CDR3 DNA reads TGTGCCAGCAATGTGGACAGGGGACAGACTGAAGCTTTCTTT. Translating it yields CASNVDRGQTEAFF.

The V call is TRBV7-9, the J call TRBJ2-1; D might be TRBD1 (6 bases). In germline, CDR1 is SEHNR, CDR2 FQNEAQ (reference sequence). CDR3 size: 14 residues. V was cut by 3 bases and J by 4 bases, with 10 bases left in between. In nucleotides, the CDR3 is TGTGCCAGCAGCTTGGATCAGGGGTACAATGAGCAGTTCTTC. This encodes CASSLDQGYNEQFF. The full variable domain, with the rest looked up from reference TRBV7-9 and TRBJ2-1, is DTGVSQNPRHKITKRGQNVTFRCDPISEHNRLYWYRQTLGQGPEFLTYFQNEAQLEKSRLLSDRFSAERPKGSFSTLEIQRTEQGDSAMYLCASSLDQGYNEQFFGPGTRLTVL.

This sequence joins TRBV5-8 and TRBJ2-3; 9 bases align to TRBD2. Looked up from germline, CDR1 is SGHTS and CDR2 is YDEGEE. V was pared by 1 base and J by 4 bases, with 7 bases of the junction left unmatched. CDR3 size: 16 residues. In DNA, the CDR3 is TGTGCCAGCAGCTTGCGATCCGGCGGGGGGGCAGATACGCAGTATTTT. It specifies CASSLRSGGGADTQYF.

The chain has TRBV18 and TRBJ2-5; 15 bases fit TRBD2. The V gene end was trimmed by 5 bases and the J gene end by 7 bases; junction bases not matched to a gene: 20. The CDR3 consists of 20 residues. CDR1 is KGHSH and CDR2 is LQKENI in the germline V gene. The CDR3 region is CASSYSGLAGGTDPRGTQYF. CDR3 nucleotides: TGTGCCAGCTCATACTCTGGACTAGCGGGGGGGACCGATCCAAGAGGGACCCAGTACTTC.

This clone has a single count. CDR3 nucleotide sequence: TGTGCCAGCAGTTATACAAGCTCCTATAATTCACCCCTCCACTTT. Translation: CASSYTSSYNSPLHF. This sequence joins TRBV6-6 and TRBJ1-6, with unresolved D. The CDR3 consists of 15 residues. V was trimmed by 3 bases and J by 0 bases, leaving 6 bases between them. In germline, CDR1 is MNHNY, CDR2 SVGAGI (reference sequence).